This T cell receptor (beta chain) was sequenced in a study of blood T cell repertoires in COVID-19. About the research overall: Nucleic acid was either cDNA or gDNA, and it came from T cells, B-cell-depleted T cells, or PBMCs.

CDR1 SGHTA and CDR2 FQGNSA come from the germline V gene. Deletions cut 5 bases from V and 0 bases from J, with 11 bases between. The CDR3 sequence is 15 residues long. Assay used: immunoSEQ multiplex PCR; TCRdb lists only in-frame clones, some missing. This sample yields 80,000 to 100,000 clones, of which around 88% are seen a single time; roughly a sixth belongs to the top ten. This sequence joins TRBV7-2 and TRBJ2-1, with a tentative D call TRBD2 (6 bases). Sequencing input: peripheral blood. The clonotype was recovered from a woman over 75 with acute or convalescent COVID-19. The CDR3 coding sequence is TGTGCCAGCAGCCGGGACTTTCGCTCCTACAATGAGCAGTTCTTC. Protein product: CASSRDFRSYNEQFF.